This paragraph reports one T cell receptor beta chain. The V gene end was trimmed by 10 bases and the J gene end by 0 bases; junction bases not matched to a gene: 2. The CDR3 consists of 13 residues. Germline V CDR1 and CDR2: WNHNN, SYGVQD (reference sequence). Sequenced by immunoSEQ multiplex PCR; TCRdb stores in-frame clones only, minus some. The sample carries 2 million to 2.5 million clones, roughly 93% recorded once. The data derive from a study of shared clonotypes between healthy human individuals. Sequencing was carried out using naive CD4+ T cells from PBMCs. Subset here: CD45RA+ positively selected. This sequence was found in a man between 18 and 29 years old in good health. Some clones in this sample may be carry-over from other donors' samples. This chain links TRBV10-1 with TRBJ2-2, with 7 bases lining up with TRBD1. The CDR3 reads CATGTANTGELFF. The CDR3 coding sequence is TGCGCCACCGGGACAGCGAACACCGGGGAGCTGTTTTTT.